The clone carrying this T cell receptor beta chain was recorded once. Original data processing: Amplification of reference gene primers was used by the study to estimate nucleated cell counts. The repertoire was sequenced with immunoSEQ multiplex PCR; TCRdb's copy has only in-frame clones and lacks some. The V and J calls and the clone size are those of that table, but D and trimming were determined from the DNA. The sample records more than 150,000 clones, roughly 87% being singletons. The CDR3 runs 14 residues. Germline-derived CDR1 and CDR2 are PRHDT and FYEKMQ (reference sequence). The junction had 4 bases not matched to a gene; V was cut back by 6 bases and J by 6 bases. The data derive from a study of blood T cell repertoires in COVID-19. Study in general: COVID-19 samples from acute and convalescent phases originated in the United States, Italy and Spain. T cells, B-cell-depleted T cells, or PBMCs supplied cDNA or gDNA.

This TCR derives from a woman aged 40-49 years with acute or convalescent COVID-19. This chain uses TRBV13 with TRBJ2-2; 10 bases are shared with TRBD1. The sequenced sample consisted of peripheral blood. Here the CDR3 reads CASRTGGAAGELFF. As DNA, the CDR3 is TGTGCCAGCAGGACAGGGGGCGCCGCCGGGGAGCTGTTTTTT.